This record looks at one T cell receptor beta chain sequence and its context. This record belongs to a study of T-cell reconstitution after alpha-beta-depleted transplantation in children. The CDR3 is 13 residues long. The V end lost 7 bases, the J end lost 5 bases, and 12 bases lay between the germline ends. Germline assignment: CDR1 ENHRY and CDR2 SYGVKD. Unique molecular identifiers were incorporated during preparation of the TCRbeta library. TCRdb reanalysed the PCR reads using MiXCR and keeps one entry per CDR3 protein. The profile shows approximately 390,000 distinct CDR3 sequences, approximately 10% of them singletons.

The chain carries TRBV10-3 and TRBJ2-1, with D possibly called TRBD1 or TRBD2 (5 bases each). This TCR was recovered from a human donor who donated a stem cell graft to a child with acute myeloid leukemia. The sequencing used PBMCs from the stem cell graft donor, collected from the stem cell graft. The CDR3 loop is CAITWDGDNEQFF. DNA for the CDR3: TGTGCCATCACTTGGGACGGCGACAATGAGCAGTTCTTC.